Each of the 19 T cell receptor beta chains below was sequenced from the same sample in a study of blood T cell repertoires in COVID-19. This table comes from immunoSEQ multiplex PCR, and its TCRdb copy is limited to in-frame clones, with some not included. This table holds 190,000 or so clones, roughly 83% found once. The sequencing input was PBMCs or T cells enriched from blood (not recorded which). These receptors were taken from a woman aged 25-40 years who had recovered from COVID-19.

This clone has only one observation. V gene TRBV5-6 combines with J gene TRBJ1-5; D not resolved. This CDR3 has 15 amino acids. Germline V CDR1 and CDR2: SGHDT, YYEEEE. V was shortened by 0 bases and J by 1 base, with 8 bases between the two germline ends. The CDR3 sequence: CASSLGGRSNQPQHF. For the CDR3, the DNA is TGTGCCAGCAGCTTGGGCGGCAGAAGCAATCAGCCCCAGCATTTT.

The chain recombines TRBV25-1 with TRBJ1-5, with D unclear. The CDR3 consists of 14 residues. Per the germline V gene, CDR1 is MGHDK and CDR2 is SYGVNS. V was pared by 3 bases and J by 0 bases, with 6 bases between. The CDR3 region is CASSEGYSNQPQHF. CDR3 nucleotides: TGTGCCAGCAGTGAGGGCTATAGCAATCAGCCCCAGCATTTT.

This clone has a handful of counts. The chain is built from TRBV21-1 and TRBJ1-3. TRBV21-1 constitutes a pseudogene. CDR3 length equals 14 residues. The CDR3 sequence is CASSNGLSGNTIYF. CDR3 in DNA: TGTGCCAGCAGCAATGGTCTATCTGGAAACACCATATATTTT.

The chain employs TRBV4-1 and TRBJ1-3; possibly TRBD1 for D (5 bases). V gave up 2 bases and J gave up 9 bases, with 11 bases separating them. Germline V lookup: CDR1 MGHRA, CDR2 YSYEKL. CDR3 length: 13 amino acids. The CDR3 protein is CASSQLLGLTIYF. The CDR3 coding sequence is TGCGCCAGCAGCCAACTTTTGGGACTCACCATATATTTT.

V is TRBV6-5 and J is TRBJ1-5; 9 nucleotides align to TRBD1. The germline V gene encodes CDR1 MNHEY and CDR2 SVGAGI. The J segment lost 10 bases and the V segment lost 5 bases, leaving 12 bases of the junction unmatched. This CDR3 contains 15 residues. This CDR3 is CASSPRRGQGHPQHF. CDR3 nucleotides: TGTGCCAGCAGTCCGAGACGAGGACAGGGGCATCCCCAGCATTTT.

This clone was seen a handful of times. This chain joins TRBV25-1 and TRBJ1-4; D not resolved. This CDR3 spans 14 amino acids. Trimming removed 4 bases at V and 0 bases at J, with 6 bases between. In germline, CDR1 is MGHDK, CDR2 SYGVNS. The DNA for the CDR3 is TGTGCCAGCAGTGCCCCGGCAACTAATGAAAAACTGTTTTTT. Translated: CASSAPATNEKLFF.

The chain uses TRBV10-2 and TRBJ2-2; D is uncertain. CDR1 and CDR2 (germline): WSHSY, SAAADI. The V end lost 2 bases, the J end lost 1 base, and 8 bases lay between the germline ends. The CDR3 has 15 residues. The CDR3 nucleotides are TGCGCCAGCAGTGAGCCAAGACAGAACACCGGGGAGCTGTTTTTT. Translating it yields CASSEPRQNTGELFF.

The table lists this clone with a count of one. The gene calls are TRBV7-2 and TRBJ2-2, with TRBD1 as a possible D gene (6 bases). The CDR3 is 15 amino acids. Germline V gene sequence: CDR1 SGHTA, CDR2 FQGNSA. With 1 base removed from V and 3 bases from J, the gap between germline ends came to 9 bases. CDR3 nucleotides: TGTGCCAGCAGCTTAGACAGGGTTTACACCGGGGAGCTGTTTTTT. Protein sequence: CASSLDRVYTGELFF.

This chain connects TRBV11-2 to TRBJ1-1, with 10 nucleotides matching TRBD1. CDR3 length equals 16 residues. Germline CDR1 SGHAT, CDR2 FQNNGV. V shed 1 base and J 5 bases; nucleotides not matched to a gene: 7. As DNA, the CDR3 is TGTGCCAGCAGCTTAGCCCCCCCGGGACAGGGGACTGAAGCTTTCTTT. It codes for CASSLAPPGQGTEAFF. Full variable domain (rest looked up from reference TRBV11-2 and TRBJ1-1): EAGVAQSPRYKIIEKRQSVAFWCNPISGHATLYWYQQILGQGPKLLIQFQNNGVVDDSQLPKDRFSAERLKGVDSTLKIQPAKLEDSAVYLCASSLAPPGQGTEAFFGQGTRLTVV.

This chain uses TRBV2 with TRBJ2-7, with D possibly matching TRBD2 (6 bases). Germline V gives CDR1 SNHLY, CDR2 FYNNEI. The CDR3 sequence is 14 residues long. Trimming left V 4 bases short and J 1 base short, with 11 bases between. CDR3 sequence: CASSGGGLSYEQYF. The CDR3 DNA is TGTGCCAGCAGTGGTGGAGGGTTGTCCTACGAGCAGTACTTC. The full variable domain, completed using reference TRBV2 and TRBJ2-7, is EPEVTQTPSHQVTQMGQEVILRCVPISNHLYFYWYRQILGQKVEFLVSFYNNEISEKSEIFDDQFSVERPDGSNFTLKIRSTKLEDSAMYFCASSGGGLSYEQYFGPGTRLTVT.

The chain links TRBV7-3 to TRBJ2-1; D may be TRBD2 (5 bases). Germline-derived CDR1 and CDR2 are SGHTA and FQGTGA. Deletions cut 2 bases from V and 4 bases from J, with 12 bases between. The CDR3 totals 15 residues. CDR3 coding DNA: TGTGCCAGCAGCTTAGAGCTAGCAGAGTACAATGAGCAGTTCTTC. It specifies CASSLELAEYNEQFF. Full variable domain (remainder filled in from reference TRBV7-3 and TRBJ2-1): GAGVSQTPSNKVTEKGKYVELRCDPISGHTALYWYRQSLGQGPEFLIYFQGTGAADDSGLPNDRFFAVRPEGSVSTLKIQRTERGDSAVYLCASSLELAEYNEQFFGPGTRLTVL.

CDR3 sequence reads: CASSLYAGSNQPQHF. The CDR3 region has the DNA TGTGCCAGCAGTTTATATGCGGGGAGCAATCAGCCCCAGCATTTT. The chain combines TRBV28 with TRBJ1-5, with D uncertain. The ends were cut back, 1 base at V and 1 base at J, with 8 bases in the middle. CDR1 and CDR2 from the germline V gene are MDHEN and SYDVKM. The CDR3 covers 15 residues.

The CDR3 DNA reads TGTGCCACCAGTGACCCCCTCGGGACTAGGATGGGTGAGCAGTTCTTC. Translation gives CATSDPLGTRMGEQFF. The V gene is TRBV24-1, the J gene TRBJ2-1; TRBD2 agrees at 8 bases. The germline gives CDR1 KGHDR, CDR2 SFDVKD. The CDR3 has 16 residues. V was clipped by 4 bases and J by 9 bases; unmatched bases: 13.

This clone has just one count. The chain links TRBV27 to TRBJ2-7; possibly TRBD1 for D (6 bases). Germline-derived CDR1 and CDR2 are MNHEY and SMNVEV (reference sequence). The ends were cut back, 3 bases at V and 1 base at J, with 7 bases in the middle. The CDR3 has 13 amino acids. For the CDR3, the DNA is TGTGCCAGCAGTTTTGGGACATCCTACGAGCAGTACTTC. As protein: CASSFGTSYEQYF.

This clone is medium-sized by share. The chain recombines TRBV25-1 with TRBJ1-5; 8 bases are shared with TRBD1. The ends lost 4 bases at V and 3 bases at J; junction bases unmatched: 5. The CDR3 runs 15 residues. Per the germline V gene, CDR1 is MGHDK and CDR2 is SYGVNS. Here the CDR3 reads CASSASGQVNQPQHF. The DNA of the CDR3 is TGTGCCAGCAGTGCATCGGGACAGGTCAATCAGCCCCAGCATTTT.

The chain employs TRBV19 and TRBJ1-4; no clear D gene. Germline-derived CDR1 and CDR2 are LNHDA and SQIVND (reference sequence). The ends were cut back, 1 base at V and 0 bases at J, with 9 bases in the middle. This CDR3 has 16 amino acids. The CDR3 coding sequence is TGTGCCAGTAGTATAGTTGGCATTGCAACTAATGAAAAACTGTTTTTT. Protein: CASSIVGIATNEKLFF. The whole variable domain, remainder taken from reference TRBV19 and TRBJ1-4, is DGGITQSPKYLFRKEGQNVTLSCEQNLNHDAMYWYRQDPGQGLRLIYYSQIVNDFQKGDIAEGYSVSREKKESFPLTVTSAQKNPTAFYLCASSIVGIATNEKLFFGSGTQLSVL.

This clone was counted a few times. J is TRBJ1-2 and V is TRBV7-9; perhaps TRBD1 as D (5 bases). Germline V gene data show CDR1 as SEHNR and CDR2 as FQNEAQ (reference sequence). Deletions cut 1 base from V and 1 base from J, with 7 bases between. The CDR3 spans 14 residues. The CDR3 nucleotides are TGTGCCAGCAGCTTAGGACAGTTTAACTATGGCTACACCTTC. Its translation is CASSLGQFNYGYTF. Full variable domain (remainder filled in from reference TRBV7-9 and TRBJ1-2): DTGVSQNPRHKITKRGQNVTFRCDPISEHNRLYWYRQTLGQGPEFLTYFQNEAQLEKSRLLSDRFSAERPKGSFSTLEIQRTEQGDSAMYLCASSLGQFNYGYTFGSGTRLTVV.

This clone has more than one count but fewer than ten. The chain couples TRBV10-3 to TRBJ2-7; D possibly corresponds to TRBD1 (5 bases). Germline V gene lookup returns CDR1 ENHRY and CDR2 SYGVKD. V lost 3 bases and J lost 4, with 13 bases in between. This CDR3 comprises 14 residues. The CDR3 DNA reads TGTGCCATCAGTGAATCAGGGAAGGGGTACGAGCAGTACTTC. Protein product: CAISESGKGYEQYF.

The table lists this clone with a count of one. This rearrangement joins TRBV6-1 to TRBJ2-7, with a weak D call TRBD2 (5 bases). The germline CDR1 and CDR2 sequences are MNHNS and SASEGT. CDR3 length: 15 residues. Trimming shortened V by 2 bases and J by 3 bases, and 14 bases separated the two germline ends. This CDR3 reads CASSESRLAGYEQYF. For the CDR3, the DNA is TGTGCCAGCAGTGAAAGTAGGCTAGCAGGCTACGAGCAGTACTTC.